This TCR beta chain was sequenced for a study of blood T cell repertoires in COVID-19. In the study overall: COVID-19 samples, acute and convalescent, were from the United States, Italy and Spain.

Methods used by the authors: Estimates of nucleated cell counts were drawn from the amplification of reference gene primers. Sequencing was performed with immunoSEQ multiplex PCR; in TCRdb, only in-frame clones are kept and a portion is missing. For V, J and clone size, that table is used; D and trimming come from the DNA. The table lists some 200,000 clones, around 81% of them singletons. The CDR3 contains 18 residues. Unmatched junction bases numbered 15, after V lost 5 bases and J lost 0 bases. Germline V gives CDR1 LGHDT, CDR2 YNNKEL (reference sequence). This receptor was obtained from a woman aged 55-69 years with acute or convalescent COVID-19. Material: peripheral blood. The J gene is TRBJ1-1, the V gene TRBV3-1 (or the pseudogene TRBV3-2); 7 bases map to TRBD1. This CDR3 reads CASSKTPSRTGVNTEAFF. CDR3 coding DNA: TGTGCCAGCAGCAAAACCCCTTCCAGAACAGGGGTGAACACTGAAGCTTTCTTT.